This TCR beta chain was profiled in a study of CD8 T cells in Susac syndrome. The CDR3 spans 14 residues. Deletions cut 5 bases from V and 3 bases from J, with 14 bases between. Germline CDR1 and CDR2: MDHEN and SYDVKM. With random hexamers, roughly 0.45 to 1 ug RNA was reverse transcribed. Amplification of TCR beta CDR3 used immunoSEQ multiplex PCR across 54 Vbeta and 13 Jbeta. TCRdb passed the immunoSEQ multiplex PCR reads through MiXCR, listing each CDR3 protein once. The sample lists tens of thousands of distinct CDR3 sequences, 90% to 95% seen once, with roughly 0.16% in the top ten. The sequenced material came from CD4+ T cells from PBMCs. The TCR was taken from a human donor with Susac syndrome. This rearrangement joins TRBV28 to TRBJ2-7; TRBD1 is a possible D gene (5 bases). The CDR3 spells CASSQTAPDYEQYF. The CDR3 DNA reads TGTGCCAGCAGTCAGACAGCCCCTGACTACGAGCAGTACTTC.